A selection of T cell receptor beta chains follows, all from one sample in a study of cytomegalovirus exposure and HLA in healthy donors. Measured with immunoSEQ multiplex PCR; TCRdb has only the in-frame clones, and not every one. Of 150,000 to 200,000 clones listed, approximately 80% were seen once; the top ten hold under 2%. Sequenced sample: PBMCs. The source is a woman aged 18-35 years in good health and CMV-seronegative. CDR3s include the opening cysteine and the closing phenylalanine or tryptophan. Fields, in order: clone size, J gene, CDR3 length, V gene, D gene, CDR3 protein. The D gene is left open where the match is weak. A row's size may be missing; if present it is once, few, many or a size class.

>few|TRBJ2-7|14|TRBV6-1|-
CASSEGWQNHEQYF
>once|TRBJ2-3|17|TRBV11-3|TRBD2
CASSLGRSGANTDTQYF
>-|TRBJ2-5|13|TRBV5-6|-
CASSSANQETQYF
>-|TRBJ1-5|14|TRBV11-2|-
CASSRGLMRQPQHF
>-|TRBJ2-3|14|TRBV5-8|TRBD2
CASSFAGGSMTQYF
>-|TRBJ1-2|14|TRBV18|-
CASSPGGEYYGYTF
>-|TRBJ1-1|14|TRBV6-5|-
CASSYGSRGLEAFF
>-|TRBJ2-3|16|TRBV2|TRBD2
CASGGIAGLSTDTQYF
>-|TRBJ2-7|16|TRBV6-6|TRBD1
CASSSGQGKATYEQYF
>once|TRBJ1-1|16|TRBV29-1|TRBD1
CSVEHDRGRLRTEAFF
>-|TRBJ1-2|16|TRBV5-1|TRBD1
CASSSSSTGANYGYTF
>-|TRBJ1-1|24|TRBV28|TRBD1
CASSLGGFPPGQGDFGWVNTEAFF
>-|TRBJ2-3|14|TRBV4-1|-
CASSWVAGTDTQYF
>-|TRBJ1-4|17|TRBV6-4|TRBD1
CASSDGQHGTGNEKLFF
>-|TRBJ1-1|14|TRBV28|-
CASSPHFGNTEAFF
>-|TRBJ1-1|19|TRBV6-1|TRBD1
CASSEFAGGTGKIRTEAFF
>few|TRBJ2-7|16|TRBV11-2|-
CASIPYPQGLDYEQYF
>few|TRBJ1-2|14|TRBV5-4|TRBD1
CASSSGQGDYGYTF
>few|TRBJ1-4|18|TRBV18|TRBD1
CASSPGPFSGTANEKLFF
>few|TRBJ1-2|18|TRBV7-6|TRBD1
CASSRPGPRDRVYDGYTF
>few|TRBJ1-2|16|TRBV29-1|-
CSVTPRHSPNNYGYTF
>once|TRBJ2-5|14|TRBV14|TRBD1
CASSHRGIRETQYF
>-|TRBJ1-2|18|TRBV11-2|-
CASSLAQDYRALKGGYTF
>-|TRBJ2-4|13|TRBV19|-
CASSANRKNSQYF
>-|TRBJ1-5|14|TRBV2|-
CASSEYSGSSLQHF
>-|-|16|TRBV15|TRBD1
CATSRPGQALSYEQYF
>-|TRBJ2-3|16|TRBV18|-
CASSPSRLGVTDTQYF
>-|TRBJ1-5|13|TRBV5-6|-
CASSATGNQPQHF
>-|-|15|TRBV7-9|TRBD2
CASSLPLAGPNEQYF
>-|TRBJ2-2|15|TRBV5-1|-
CASSLGAGLAGELFF
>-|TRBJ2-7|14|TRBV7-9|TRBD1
CASSLGTGNYEQYF
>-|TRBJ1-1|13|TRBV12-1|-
CASSFETDAGAFF
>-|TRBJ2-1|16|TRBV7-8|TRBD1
CASSPSGTASYNEQFF
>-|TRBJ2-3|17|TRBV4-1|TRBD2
CASSRQGLAGGTDTQYF
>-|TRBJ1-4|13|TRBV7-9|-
CASSPTKNEKLFF
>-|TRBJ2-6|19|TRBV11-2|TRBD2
CASSLIRLAGTSGANVLTF
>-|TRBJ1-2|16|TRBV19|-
CASSIDPYRRESGYTF
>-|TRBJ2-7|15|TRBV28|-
CASSLGTGESYEQYF
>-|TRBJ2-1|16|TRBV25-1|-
CASSELVRADSNEQFF
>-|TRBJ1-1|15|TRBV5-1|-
CASSFLGSENTEAFF
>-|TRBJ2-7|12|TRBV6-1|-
CASSGGTYEQYF
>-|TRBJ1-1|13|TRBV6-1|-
CASSETTGLEAFF